This T cell receptor (beta chain) was sequenced in a study of blood T cell repertoires in COVID-19. Across the whole study: Whether acute or convalescent, the COVID-19 samples came from the United States, Italy and Spain. Sources were T cells, B-cell-depleted T cells, or PBMCs; the material itself was cDNA or gDNA.

Authors' methods: Using reference gene primer amplification, nucleated cell counts were estimated. Data came from immunoSEQ multiplex PCR; TCRdb stores just in-frame clones and leaves some out. For V, J and clone size, that table is used; D and trimming come from the DNA. The sample lists some 300,000 clones, 90% occurring once. V lost 5 bases to trimming and J lost 3 bases; unmatched junction nucleotides: 7. The germline gives CDR1 MGHRA, CDR2 YSYEKL. This CDR3 has 16 residues. Seattle's cohort entered during active infection and was followed longitudinally. The TCR sequence derives from a woman between 40 and 50 years old with COVID-19, enrolled during active disease. The sample taken for sequencing was peripheral blood. The genes are TRBV4-1 and TRBJ2-2, with TRBD2 identical over 9 bases. DNA for the CDR3: TGCGCCAGCAGCTCGAGCGGGGGGATGTACACCGGGGAGCTGTTTTTT. It yields the protein CASSSSGGMYTGELFF.